Following are 29 T cell receptor beta chains from one sample sequenced in a study of human T cells and chemical hapten exposure. Time point defined: healthy volunteer bleed at 2 weeks. The study extracted total RNA from unfractionated whole blood. Each CDR3 protein gets one entry after TCRdb re-called the RACE reads with MiXCR. There are about 130,000 distinct CDR3 sequences in the sample; 8.5% to 9.5% occur only once, and approximately 1.6% lies in the top ten. Sequenced sample: whole blood. These receptor sequences come from a male donor in good health. Some clones in this sample may be carry-over from other donors' samples.

There are a few counts of this clonotype. J is TRBJ1-4 and V is TRBV6-1; tentatively, D is TRBD1 (5 bases). CDR1 is MNHNS and CDR2 is SASEGT in the germline V gene. V lost 0 bases and J 5 bases, leaving 10 bases between the germline ends. The CDR3 has 15 amino acids. CDR3 nucleotide sequence: TGTGCCAGCAGTGAAGCAGGGGTCCCCAATGAAAAACTGTTTTTT. Its translation is CASSEAGVPNEKLFF.

This chain joins TRBV19 and TRBJ2-3; 8 bases line up with TRBD1. From germline, CDR1 is LNHDA and CDR2 SQIVND (reference sequence). CDR3 length: 15 amino acids. Trimming removed 4 bases from V and 3 bases from J; junction bases left unmatched: 6. The CDR3 DNA follows: TGTGCCAGTAGTACCCGACAGGGGACGACAGATACGCAGTATTTT. This sequence encodes CASSTRQGTTDTQYF.

A few counts support this clonotype. The DNA of the CDR3 is TGTGCCATCAGGGACAGAATTGGAAACACCATATATTTT. Amino acids: CAIRDRIGNTIYF. This rearrangement joins TRBV10-3 to TRBJ1-3; a weak D match, TRBD1 (6 bases). This CDR3 has 13 amino acids. Per germline, CDR1 ENHRY and CDR2 SYGVKD. The V and J ends lost 6 bases and 3 bases respectively, with 9 bases between them.

In its sample, this clonotype was seen many times. The chain joins TRBV10-1 to TRBJ2-5, with no clear D. The CDR3 extends over 13 amino acids. From germline, CDR1 is WNHNN and CDR2 SYGVQD (reference sequence). The V end was cut by 3 bases, the J end by 10 bases, with 15 bases between. The CDR3 loop reads CASSDIGWDDQYF. CDR3 DNA: TGCGCCAGCAGTGACATAGGTTGGGATGACCAGTACTTC.

This clonotype has just a few counts. The chain uses TRBV5-6 and TRBJ1-5, with 7 bases matching TRBD1. Germline CDR1 and CDR2: SGHDT and YYEEEE. Trimming took 4 bases from V and 6 from J; bases not matched to a gene: 7. The CDR3 loop spans 14 amino acids. The CDR3 loop is CASSLKTGIQPQHF. DNA of the CDR3: TGTGCCAGCAGCCTGAAGACAGGGATTCAGCCCCAGCATTTT.

The chain couples TRBV29-1 to TRBJ1-2; the match to TRBD1 covers 7 bases. Germline V gene sequence: CDR1 SQVTM, CDR2 ANQGSEA. The CDR3 length is 14 residues. V shed 4 bases, J shed 8 bases, and the junction held 13 bases outside the gene matches. The CDR3 DNA reads as TGCAGCGTTGGCCGGGACAGCCTCCTGAGGGGCTACACCTTC. Its protein product is CSVGRDSLLRGYTF.

The chain combines TRBV18 with TRBJ1-6, with 7 bases identical to TRBD1. This CDR3 comprises 17 residues. The V segment lost 0 bases and the J segment 7 bases; nucleotides outside the gene matches: 9. The V gene's germline CDR1 is KGHSH and CDR2 LQKENI. CDR3 residues: CASSPPLRTGRNSPLHF. The CDR3 nucleotides read TGTGCCAGCTCACCACCCCTCCGGACAGGAAGGAATTCACCCCTCCACTTT.

This clonotype has ten or more counts. V gene TRBV12-3 or TRBV12-4 combines with J gene TRBJ2-1; no reliable D call. Trimming shortened V by 2 bases and J by 8 bases, and 4 bases separated the two germline ends. CDR3 length: 11 amino acids. CDR3 protein: CASSLSDEQFF. The CDR3 coding sequence is TGTGCCAGCAGTTTATCGGATGAGCAGTTCTTC.

In DNA form, the CDR3 reads TGTGCCAGCAGCCCGCAGGGGGAGCTGTTTTTT. Translated, it gives CASSPQGELFF. The J gene is TRBJ2-2, the V gene TRBV7-2; D unclear. Germline CDR1 SGHTA, CDR2 FQGNSA. Trimming took off 5 bases at V and 8 bases at J, with 6 bases between the two ends. This CDR3 spans 11 amino acids. Drawing the rest from reference TRBV7-2 and TRBJ2-2, the complete variable domain is GAGVSQSPSNKVTEKGKDVELRCDPISGHTALYWYRQSLGQGLEFLIYFQGNSAPDKSGLPSDRFSAERTGGSVSTLTIQRTQQEDSAVYLCASSPQGELFFGEGSRLTVL.

This clonotype appeared many times. The chain is built from TRBV19 and TRBJ1-5; 7 nucleotides agree with TRBD1. The length of the CDR3 is 14 residues. Trimming cost V 9 bases and J 4 bases; bases outside gene matches: 9. In germline, CDR1 is LNHDA, CDR2 SQIVND (reference sequence). CDR3 DNA: TGTGCCAGCCACCAGACAGGGAAAAATCAGCCCCAGCATTTT. Its translation: CASHQTGKNQPQHF.

The rearrangement uses TRBV7-8 and TRBJ2-7, with D perhaps TRBD1 (6 bases). Trimming removed 8 bases at V and 5 bases at J, with 19 bases between. This CDR3 is 14 amino acids long. Germline CDR1 SGHVS, CDR2 FQNEAQ. The CDR3 bases are TGTGCCAGCCGGAGCCCCGGTGGGGGCCACGAGCAGTACTTC. Its translation is CASRSPGGGHEQYF.

The V call is TRBV20-1, the J call TRBJ1-1; the match to TRBD1 covers 9 bases. The CDR3 totals 14 residues. The V and J ends lost 2 bases and 3 bases, in that order; junction bases with no gene match: 4. The germline V gene encodes CDR1 DFQATT and CDR2 SNEGSKA (reference sequence). CDR3 DNA sequence: TGCAGTGCTAGACCGGACAGGGGTGACACTGAAGCTTTCTTT. This sequence encodes CSARPDRGDTEAFF.

This clonotype was found many times. The chain uses TRBV11-2 and TRBJ2-3; D ambiguous. V dropped 5 bases and J dropped 0 bases, with 9 bases sitting between them. Germline V gene lookup returns CDR1 SGHAT and CDR2 FQNNGV. This CDR3 comprises 14 residues. The DNA for the CDR3 is TGTGCCAGCAGCGCAGGTCCGAGCACAGATACGCAGTATTTT. Protein: CASSAGPSTDTQYF.

This clonotype appeared a few times. CDR3: CATSQGGMNTEAFF. The CDR3 nucleotides read TGTGCCACATCACAGGGGGGGATGAACACTGAAGCTTTCTTT. The V gene is TRBV7-9, the J gene TRBJ1-1; TRBD1 aligns across 8 bases. The ends lost 10 bases at V and 0 bases at J; junction bases unmatched: 7. The CDR3 length is 14 residues. CDR1 is SEHNR and CDR2 is FQNEAQ in the germline V gene (reference sequence).

This clonotype was counted between two and nine times. The V gene is TRBV6-5, the J gene TRBJ1-5; 7 positions agree with TRBD1. Germline CDR1 MNHEY, CDR2 SVGAGI. V shed 2 bases and J 5 bases; nucleotides not matched to a gene: 3. This CDR3 has 14 residues. CDR3 sequence: CASSYRDRYQPQHF. The CDR3 nucleotides read TGTGCCAGCAGTTACAGGGACAGATATCAGCCCCAGCATTTT.

At least ten counts were recorded for this clonotype. The chain couples TRBV27 to TRBJ2-7, with 8 bases aligning to TRBD1. The germline gives CDR1 MNHEY, CDR2 SMNVEV (reference sequence). The CDR3 is made up of 14 amino acids. Trimming at V came to 6 bases and at J to 4 bases, leaving 8 bases not matched to a gene. CDR3 protein: CASSPWQGAYEQYF. The CDR3 nucleotides are TGTGCCAGCAGCCCTTGGCAGGGGGCGTACGAGCAGTACTTC.

This clonotype showed up many times. This chain connects TRBV12-3 or TRBV12-4 to TRBJ1-4, with D perhaps TRBD1 (6 bases). With 4 bases removed from V and 4 bases from J, the gap between germline ends came to 13 bases. CDR3 length equals 15 residues. The CDR3 loop reads CASSSEGDGNEKLFF. The CDR3 DNA is TGTGCCAGCAGTTCCGAGGGGGACGGTAATGAAAAACTGTTTTTT.

In this sample, this clonotype turned up a few times. The CDR3 protein is CASSETTGGTDTQYF. The CDR3 DNA follows: TGTGCCAGCAGTGAAACAACGGGGGGCACAGATACGCAGTATTTT. The chain has TRBV6-4 and TRBJ2-3; possible D gene TRBD2, 6 bases. CDR3 size: 15 residues. Trimming removed 3 bases from V and 1 base from J, with 11 bases in between. The germline gives CDR1 MRHNA, CDR2 SNTAGT.

This clonotype was observed a handful of times. The chain uses TRBV27 and TRBJ2-7, with D perhaps TRBD1 or TRBD2 (5 bases each). This CDR3 has 13 residues. The germline V gene encodes CDR1 MNHEY and CDR2 SMNVEV (reference sequence). Trimming stripped 5 bases from V and 4 bases from J, with 12 bases between. In nucleotides, the CDR3 is TGTGCCAGCAGTCACCGGGACGCATACGAGCAGTACTTC. Translation: CASSHRDAYEQYF.

This clonotype was counted ten times or more. The chain links TRBV7-2 to TRBJ2-2; D not resolved. There are 15 residues in the CDR3. CDR1 is SGHTA and CDR2 is FQGNSA in the germline V gene. V was shortened by 10 bases and J by 4 bases, with 19 bases between the two germline ends. The CDR3 here is CATSFRPPSTGELFF. In DNA form, the CDR3 reads TGTGCCACCTCTTTTAGACCTCCCTCCACCGGGGAGCTGTTTTTT.

This clonotype was detected many times. The V call is TRBV4-1, the J call TRBJ1-1, with D perhaps TRBD1 (6 bases). The ends were cut back, 2 bases at V and 2 bases at J, with 12 bases in the middle. The CDR3 runs 15 residues. CDR1 and CDR2 from the germline V gene are MGHRA and YSYEKL. CDR3 loop: CASSQLQTGNTEAFF. In nucleotides, the CDR3 is TGCGCCAGCAGCCAACTCCAGACAGGTAACACTGAAGCTTTCTTT.

This clonotype turned up a few times. The rearrangement uses TRBV18 and TRBJ1-2; maybe TRBD1 (5 bases). This CDR3 spans 14 amino acids. The germline V and J ends were trimmed by 6 bases and 5 bases, with 16 bases remaining between them. CDR1 is KGHSH and CDR2 is LQKENI in the germline V gene. CDR3 sequence reads: CASSPNRDGYGYTF. CDR3 nucleotides: TGTGCCAGCTCCCCGAACCGGGACGGATATGGCTACACCTTC. The full variable domain, in which reference TRBV18 and TRBJ1-2 provide the parts outside the CDR3, is NAGVMQNPRHLVRRRGQEARLRCSPMKGHSHVYWYRQLPEEGLKFMVYLQKENIIDESGMPKERFSAEFPKEGPSILRIQQVVRGDSAAYFCASSPNRDGYGYTFGSGTRLTVV.

This chain uses TRBV6-6 with TRBJ2-1; TRBD2 aligns across 7 bases. J gave up 4 bases and V 0 bases, and 3 bases lay outside the gene matches. Germline V gives CDR1 MNHNY, CDR2 SVGAGI (reference sequence). The CDR3 loop spans 15 amino acids. In nucleotides, the CDR3 is TGTGCCAGCAGTTACTCCCAGCGGGATTACAATGAGCAGTTCTTC. Its protein product is CASSYSQRDYNEQFF.

This clonotype was observed a few times. This chain connects TRBV6-2 or TRBV6-3 to TRBJ2-5, with D unclear. The CDR3 contains 14 residues. CDR1 and CDR2 (germline): MNHEY, SVGEGT. V dropped 2 bases and J dropped 0 bases, with 7 bases sitting between them. CDR3 loop: CASSYPSYQETQYF. DNA for the CDR3: TGTGCCAGCAGTTACCCGTCGTACCAAGAGACCCAGTACTTC.

This clonotype appeared a few times. This chain joins TRBV12-3 or TRBV12-4 and TRBJ2-7, with TRBD2 identical over 10 bases. Trimming cost V 7 bases and J 3 bases; bases outside gene matches: 3. This CDR3 has 13 residues. The CDR3 region has the DNA TGTGCCAGCATGGTAGCGGGGGGCTACGAGCAGTACTTC. Translated, it gives CASMVAGGYEQYF.

V usage is TRBV3-1 and J usage is TRBJ2-2, with D possibly TRBD1 on 6 matching bases. Deletions cut 1 base from V and 1 base from J, with 10 bases between. Looked up from germline, CDR1 is LGHDT and CDR2 is YNNKEL (reference sequence). The CDR3 runs to 16 residues. CDR3 DNA sequence: TGTGCCAGCAGCCAAGTAAGGGGACAGAACACCGGGGAGCTGTTTTTT. Protein sequence: CASSQVRGQNTGELFF.

The V gene is TRBV20-1, the J gene TRBJ2-5; a weak D match, TRBD1 (6 bases). Germline CDR1 and CDR2: DFQATT and SNEGSKA (reference sequence). V was clipped by 5 bases and J by 1 base, with 17 bases between them. The length of the CDR3 is 15 residues. The CDR3, as DNA: TGCAGTGCTCCTCCCGGACAGTCCGGCCAAGAGACCCAGTACTTC. Its translation: CSAPPGQSGQETQYF.

A note on this clonotype: One end of the junction does not line up with germline, which may come from a read error. This chain uses TRBV27 with TRBJ1-1; TRBD1 is a possible D gene (5 bases). The germline CDR1 and CDR2 sequences are MNHEY and SMNVEV (reference sequence). The CDR3 consists of 13 residues. CDR3 region: CASSLSPGTGGSF. The DNA of the CDR3 is TGTGCCAGCAGTTTATCCCCCGGGACGGGCGGGTCCTTT.

In its sample, this clonotype was seen a few times. CDR3 DNA: TGCAGTGCTAGAGTCGGGACGGGGACCTACGAGCAGTACTTC. Its translation is CSARVGTGTYEQYF. This sequence joins TRBV20-1 and TRBJ2-7, with D perhaps matching TRBD1 or TRBD2 (5 bases each). Trimming pared 1 base from V and 2 bases from J, leaving 12 bases between. The CDR3 length is 14 residues. From germline, CDR1 is DFQATT and CDR2 SNEGSKA (reference sequence).